The rows below give T cell receptor beta chains drawn from one sample of a study of shared clonotypes between healthy human individuals. The method was immunoSEQ multiplex PCR; TCRdb's version includes in-frame clones alone and lacks a portion of them. The sample lists some 2,400,000 clones, approximately 96% occurring once. Sequenced material: naive CD4+ T cells sorted from blood. Receptors were obtained from a young man in good health. Both conserved end residues are part of each CDR3. A D gene is named only where the DNA matches it firmly. Expanded clones get a size class; other rows say once, few or many, or leave the size out.

V gene	J gene	D gene	clone size	CDR3 DNA	CDR3 protein
TRBV27	TRBJ1-2	NA	NA	TGTGCCAGCAGGAAAACAGGGATGGGGGCGGGCTACACCTTC	CASRKTGMGAGYTF
TRBV5-1	TRBJ2-2	NA	NA	TGCGCCAGCAGCTTCGAGTTCGCGAACACCGGGGAGCTGTTTTTT	CASSFEFANTGELFF
TRBV5-1	TRBJ2-3	TRBD2	once	TGCGCCAGCAGCTTGTCGATTAGACTAGCGGGGGGAAGCACAGATACGCAGTATTTT	CASSLSIRLAGGSTDTQYF
TRBV6-6	TRBJ1-2	NA	NA	TGTGCCAGCAGTCCCCCACAGGGCCTGGCTTCCTATGGCTACACCTTC	CASSPPQGLASYGYTF
TRBV27	TRBJ1-1	TRBD1	NA	TGTGCCAGCAGTTTCGGGACAGGGTACCAGGGAGCTTTCTTT	CASSFGTGYQGAFF
TRBV30	TRBJ1-4	NA	NA	TGTGCCTGGAGATCCAGGGACTACTATGAAAAACTGTTTTTT	CAWRSRDYYEKLFF
TRBV5-6	TRBJ1-1	NA	NA	TGTGCCAGCAGCTTGGGAGGGAAGAGCACTGAAGCTTTCTTT	CASSLGGKSTEAFF
TRBV7-2	TRBJ2-7	NA	NA	TGTGCCAGCAGCTTTAAAGCGGCCCCTTCCTACGAGCAGTACTTC	CASSFKAAPSYEQYF
TRBV4-2	TRBJ1-1	NA	NA	TGTGCCAGCAGCCAACAGGGAGTAGGTACTGAAGCTTTCTTT	CASSQQGVGTEAFF
TRBV30	TRBJ1-1	TRBD1	NA	TGTGCCTGGCGATGGACAGGGATCGGGTGGACTGAAGCTTTCTTT	CAWRWTGIGWTEAFF
TRBV6-5	TRBJ1-6	NA	NA	TGTGCCAGCAGCCTCGGGACAATCAATTCACCCCTCCACTTT	CASSLGTINSPLHF
TRBV4-1	TRBJ2-7	NA	NA	TGCGCCAGCAGCCAAGAAGGCCTAGCGATCGGCGAGCAGTACTTC	CASSQEGLAIGEQYF
TRBV7-9	TRBJ2-3	NA	NA	TGTGCCAGCAGCTTACAGCCAATACCCACAGATACGCAGTATTTT	CASSLQPIPTDTQYF
TRBV6-5	TRBJ2-1	TRBD1	NA	TGTGCCAGCCGGGACAGGGGAAATGAGCAGTTCTTC	CASRDRGNEQFF
TRBV2	TRBJ1-2	NA	once	TGTGCCAGCAGTGAATTAGGGCAACCTAACTATGGCTACACCTTC	CASSELGQPNYGYTF
TRBV5-1	TRBJ2-6	NA	NA	TGCGCCAGCAGCGAGGCAGGGGCCCTATTCTCTGGGGCCAACGTCCTGACTTTC	CASSEAGALFSGANVLTF
TRBV5-1	TRBJ2-1	NA	NA	TGCGCCAGCAGCTTGAACGGACACCAAGTGGATGAGCAGTTCTTC	CASSLNGHQVDEQFF
TRBV5-4	TRBJ2-2	TRBD2	NA	TGTGCCAGCAGTATAGCGGGAGGCTCTACCGGGGAGCTGTTTTTT	CASSIAGGSTGELFF
TRBV5-4	TRBJ1-6	TRBD1	NA	TGTGCCAGCAGCTTAGTGGGACAGGGAGATTCACCCCTCCACTTT	CASSLVGQGDSPLHF
TRBV30	TRBJ1-2	NA	NA	TGTGCCTGGACAGGGGTTAACTATGGCTACACCTTC	CAWTGVNYGYTF
TRBV30	TRBJ1-6	NA	NA	TGTGCCTGGGGGGGGTCTCTCGTAGGACCCCTCCACTTT	CAWGGSLVGPLHF
TRBV7-6	TRBJ2-7	NA	NA	TGTGCCAGCAGTTCCCCGCTGGACTACGAGCAGTACTTC	CASSSPLDYEQYF
TRBV30	TRBJ2-1	NA	NA	TGTGCCTTGGACGACACTAAGCAGTTCTTC	CALDDTKQFF
TRBV2	TRBJ2-2	NA	NA	TGTGCCAGCAGTGGACAGAACACCGGGGAGCTGTTTTTT	CASSGQNTGELFF
TRBV10-1	TRBJ2-3	NA	NA	TGCGCCAGCAGGGCGGGACAGAGCACAGATACGCAGTATTTT	CASRAGQSTDTQYF
TRBV4-2	TRBJ1-1	NA	NA	TGTGCCAGCAGCCAAGAATTAGGTCAGATCATGAACACTGAAGCTTTCTTT	CASSQELGQIMNTEAFF
TRBV28	TRBJ2-2	NA	NA	TGTGCCACTACGAACACAACGAGGCACGCCGGGGAGCTGTTTTTT	CATTNTTRHAGELFF
TRBV27	TRBJ1-1	TRBD1	NA	TGTGCCAGCAGTCCTGGGACAGGCCCGGACACTGAAGCTTTCTTT	CASSPGTGPDTEAFF
TRBV5-1	TRBJ2-5	TRBD2	NA	TGCGCCAGCAGCTCAGGACTAGTGCCAGAGACCCAGTACTTC	CASSSGLVPETQYF
TRBV6-1	TRBJ2-5	NA	NA	TGTGCCAGCAGTGAACAACGCGGGGTCCAAGAGACCCAGTACTTC	CASSEQRGVQETQYF
TRBV7-8	TRBJ2-7	NA	NA	TGTGCCAGCAGCGCGGTAGGACAAGGGGGTCGCTACGAGCAGTACTTC	CASSAVGQGGRYEQYF